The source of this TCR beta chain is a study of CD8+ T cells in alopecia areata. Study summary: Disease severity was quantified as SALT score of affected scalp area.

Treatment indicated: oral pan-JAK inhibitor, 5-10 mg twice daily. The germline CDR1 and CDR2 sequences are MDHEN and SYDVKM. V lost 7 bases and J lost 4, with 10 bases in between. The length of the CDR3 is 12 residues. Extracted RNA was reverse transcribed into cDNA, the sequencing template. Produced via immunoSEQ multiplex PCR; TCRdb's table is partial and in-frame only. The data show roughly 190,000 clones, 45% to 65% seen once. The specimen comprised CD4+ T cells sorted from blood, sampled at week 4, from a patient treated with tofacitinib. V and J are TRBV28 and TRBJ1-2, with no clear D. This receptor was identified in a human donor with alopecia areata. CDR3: CASTGEPYGYTF. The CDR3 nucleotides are TGTGCCAGCACGGGCGAGCCCTATGGCTACACCTTC.